The 27 T cell receptor beta chains in this list originate from one sample, sequenced in a study of glioma-infiltrating T cells. The iRepertoire nested amplicon-rescue multiplex PCR amplified TCR alpha and beta CDR3s from RNA. One entry per CDR3 protein results from TCRdb running MiXCR on the multiplex PCR reads. The data show around 170,000 distinct CDR3 sequences, with around 40% seen just once and around 4.9% held by the top ten. The sequencing input was glioma tissue, nonneoplastic brain tissue, or PBMCs (not recorded which). The origin of the receptors is a human donor with low-grade glioma or glioblastoma, undergoing nonglioma brain surgery, or in good health (not recorded which).

Points on this clonotype: A much larger clone lies one base from this, so it may be a read error. The rearrangement joins TRBV7-2 to TRBJ2-3; D may correspond to TRBD1 or TRBD2 (5 bases each). The CDR3 is made up of 18 amino acids. Deletions cut 7 bases from V and 0 bases from J, with 23 bases between. Per germline, CDR1 SGHTA and CDR2 FQGNSA. The CDR3 reads CASISFPRGALSTDTQYF. The CDR3, as DNA: TGTGCCAGCATCTCGTTCCCCCGAGGGGCCCTTAGCACAGATACGCAGTATTTT.

At least ten counts were recorded for this clonotype. The chain couples TRBV28 to TRBJ1-1; D gene unclear. Trimming took off 6 bases at V and 3 bases at J, with 11 bases between the two ends. The CDR3 contains 13 residues. Germline V lookup: CDR1 MDHEN, CDR2 SYDVKM. CDR3 coding DNA: TGTGCCAGCAGGGGATTATTGGACACTGAAGCTTTCTTT. It is translated as CASRGLLDTEAFF.

Concerning this clonotype itself: With a much larger clone just one base away, this may be a read error. In DNA, the CDR3 is TGTGCCAGCAGGGCAATAGCGGGAGCGAATGAGCAGTTCTTC. This sequence encodes CASRAIAGANEQFF. V is TRBV28 and J is TRBJ2-1; TRBD2 matches at 9 bases. This CDR3 has 14 amino acids. J was trimmed by 7 bases and V by 6 bases; bases with no gene match: 7. Germline values: CDR1 MDHEN, CDR2 SYDVKM.

This clonotype has at least ten counts. The rearrangement links TRBV11-2 to TRBJ2-3; tentative D call: TRBD2 (6 bases). Deletions cut 5 bases from V and 2 bases from J, with 14 bases between. The CDR3 extends over 15 amino acids. Germline-derived CDR1 and CDR2 are SGHAT and FQNNGV. In nucleotides, the CDR3 is TGTGCCAGCAGCCAAGTGGGGGGACTCACAGATACGCAGTATTTT. Amino acids: CASSQVGGLTDTQYF.

This clonotype occurred many times. One end of the junction does not line up with germline, which may come from a read error. The genes are TRBV12-3 or TRBV12-4 and TRBJ2-3, with 12 bases aligning to TRBD2. This CDR3 is built from 14 residues. CDR3 nucleotides: TGTGCCAGCAGTCTAGCGGGAGGGCCGGATACGCAGTATTTT. Encoded protein: CASSLAGGPDTQYF.

The rearrangement uses TRBV19 and TRBJ1-3; 8 nucleotides line up with TRBD1. Germline V gene lookup returns CDR1 LNHDA and CDR2 SQIVND (reference sequence). J was trimmed by 0 bases and V by 5 bases; bases with no gene match: 6. This CDR3 contains 16 residues. CDR3 DNA sequence: TGTGCCAGTAGTTTCGGGACAGGAAGCTCTGGAAACACCATATATTTT. It is translated as CASSFGTGSSGNTIYF.

The chain recombines TRBV29-1 with TRBJ2-1; 9 bases match TRBD1. This CDR3 has 16 amino acids. J was trimmed by 7 bases and V by 6 bases; bases with no gene match: 16. Germline loops: CDR1 SQVTM, CDR2 ANQGSEA. CDR3 DNA: TGCAGCGTGGGTTTAGCCAGGGACAGGGTTGTAAATGAGCAGTTCTTC. Translated: CSVGLARDRVVNEQFF.

This clonotype was recorded at least ten times. The V and J genes are TRBV27 and TRBJ2-1; D is unclear. CDR1 is MNHEY, CDR2 SMNVEV, per germline (reference sequence). The CDR3 is 12 amino acids. The V gene lost 6 bases and the J gene lost 7 bases, with 10 bases spanning the gap. In DNA, the CDR3 is TGTGCCAGCAGGGCTTCTTTGAATGAGCAGTTCTTC. It encodes CASRASLNEQFF.

This clonotype came up many times. The chain carries TRBV20-1 and TRBJ1-4; possible D gene TRBD1, 6 bases. Trimming took off 6 bases at V and 4 bases at J, with 12 bases between the two ends. Germline CDR1 reads DFQATT; CDR2 reads SNEGSKA (reference sequence). This CDR3 is built from 13 residues. The chain's CDR3 is CSAGEGGNEKLFF. The CDR3 coding sequence is TGCAGTGCGGGAGAGGGGGGTAATGAAAAACTGTTTTTT.

The V and J genes are TRBV5-4 and TRBJ2-5, with 10 bases that match TRBD2. CDR3 length equals 16 residues. Trimming cost V 0 bases and J 1 base; bases outside gene matches: 3. Germline V gene lookup returns CDR1 SGHNT and CDR2 YYREEE (reference sequence). The CDR3 region has the DNA TGTGCCAGCAGCTTGGGGACTAGCGGAGCCCAAGAGACCCAGTACTTC. Protein: CASSLGTSGAQETQYF.

This clonotype was observed at least ten times. The chain couples TRBV14 to TRBJ2-7; 9 bases are shared with TRBD2. The CDR3 runs to 13 residues. Germline V gives CDR1 SGHDN, CDR2 FVKESK. With V trimmed by 1 base and J by 5 bases, 0 bases remained unmatched. CDR3 in amino acids: CASSQASGNEQYF. The CDR3 coding sequence is TGTGCCAGCAGCCAAGCTAGCGGGAACGAGCAGTACTTC.

In DNA form, the CDR3 reads TGTGCCAGCAGCCATTCGGAGGGCGGCTACACCTTC. Encoded protein: CASSHSEGGYTF. The chain links TRBV3-1 to TRBJ1-2; D is uncertain. CDR1 is LGHDT, CDR2 YNNKEL, per germline (reference sequence). Trimming left V 3 bases short and J 8 bases short, with 10 bases between. The CDR3 runs to 12 residues.

With regard to this clonotype: An end of the junction does not agree with germline; a read error may underlie this. This chain joins TRBV4-2 and TRBJ2-7; D remains ambiguous. This CDR3 region has 15 residues. CDR1 LGHNA and CDR2 YNFKEQ come from the germline V gene. CDR3 residues: CPSSQVVGRSYEQYF. CDR3 bases: TGTCCCAGCAGCCAAGTGGTTGGCAGGAGCTACGAGCAGTACTTC.

This chain uses TRBV11-2 with TRBJ2-7, with a weak D call TRBD1 (7 bases). Trimming shortened V by 4 bases and J by 2 bases, and 15 bases separated the two germline ends. This CDR3 is 15 amino acids long. The germline CDR1 and CDR2 sequences are SGHAT and FQNNGV. The chain's CDR3 is CASSSYRGLAYEQYF. DNA for the CDR3: TGTGCCAGCAGCTCATACAGGGGACTCGCCTACGAGCAGTACTTC.

The chain has TRBV28 and TRBJ2-7; 8 bases fit TRBD2. Germline values: CDR1 MDHEN, CDR2 SYDVKM. The junction had 5 bases not matched to a gene; V was cut back by 6 bases and J by 4 bases. There are 13 residues in the CDR3. CDR3 bases: TGTGCCAGCAGAACTAGCGGCGATTACGAGCAGTACTTC. It specifies CASRTSGDYEQYF.

On this clonotype: A much larger clonotype is one base distant, so this may be a read error. This chain joins TRBV12-3 or TRBV12-4 and TRBJ1-5, with a weak D call TRBD1 (5 bases). Trimming took 6 bases from V and 7 from J, leaving 16 bases between them. The CDR3 is made up of 14 amino acids. The CDR3 reads CASRRQIWGQPQHF. DNA of the CDR3: TGTGCCAGCAGAAGACAGATTTGGGGGCAGCCCCAGCATTTT.

The table lists this clonotype with many counts. CDR3 sequence reads: CASQTGAHEQYF. Here the CDR3 DNA reads TGTGCCAGCCAGACAGGCGCCCACGAGCAGTACTTC. The chain carries TRBV28 and TRBJ2-7, with D possibly matching TRBD1 (6 bases). Germline V gene sequence: CDR1 MDHEN, CDR2 SYDVKM. The CDR3 is 12 amino acids. V was clipped by 8 bases and J by 5 bases, with 13 bases between them.

The CDR3 coding sequence is TGTGCCAGCAGGCCGGGACTAGCGGGCCCCTTCTCCTACAATGAGCAGTTCTTC. Translation gives CASRPGLAGPFSYNEQFF. The V call is TRBV14, the J call TRBJ2-1; 12 nucleotides agree with TRBD2. The CDR3 is 18 residues long. Germline CDR1 SGHDN, CDR2 FVKESK. After removal of 6 bases from V and 0 bases from J, the junction contained 9 bases not matched to a gene.

This clonotype came up a few times. The chain links TRBV19 to TRBJ2-1, with D perhaps matching TRBD2 (6 bases). The V and J ends lost 5 bases and 10 bases respectively, with 15 bases between them. This CDR3 spans 13 amino acids. The germline CDR1 and CDR2 sequences are LNHDA and SQIVND (reference sequence). Written as DNA, the CDR3 is TGTGCCAGTAGTGCCGACGGGGGAATCGAGCAGTTCTTC. It is translated as CASSADGGIEQFF. Together with reference TRBV19 and TRBJ2-1, the CDR3 gives the full variable domain: DGGITQSPKYLFRKEGQNVTLSCEQNLNHDAMYWYRQDPGQGLRLIYYSQIVNDFQKGDIAEGYSVSREKKESFPLTVTSAQKNPTAFYLCASSADGGIEQFFGPGTRLTVL.

This chain links TRBV6-2 or TRBV6-3 with TRBJ2-1; weak D call: TRBD2 (6 bases). Deletions cut 0 bases from V and 5 bases from J, with 11 bases between. The germline V gene has CDR1 MNHEY and CDR2 SVGEGT. CDR3 length: 15 amino acids. The CDR3 DNA is TGTGCCAGCAGTTACTCCATAGCGGCTAACAATGAGCAGTTCTTC. Translating gives CASSYSIAANNEQFF.

This clonotype was observed at least ten times. The chain joins TRBV6-1 to TRBJ2-7, with D perhaps given as TRBD1 or TRBD2 (5 bases each). CDR3 size: 15 residues. V was cut by 5 bases and J by 1 base, with 15 bases left in between. Germline V gene data show CDR1 as MNHNS and CDR2 as SASEGT. The CDR3 DNA follows: TGTGCCAGCAGTACACGGGACGGAAGATCCTACGAGCAGTACTTC. Translation: CASSTRDGRSYEQYF.

This clonotype occurred once. A much larger clone differs from this one at a single base, so this may be a read error. The chain couples TRBV20-1 to TRBJ2-7, with 7 bases aligning to TRBD1. V trimming: 2 bases; J trimming: 7 bases; junction bases outside the gene matches: 14. The CDR3 covers 15 residues. Germline-derived CDR1 and CDR2 are DFQATT and SNEGSKA (reference sequence). As DNA, the CDR3 is TGCAGTGCTAGAATTATCACAGGGGCGTCTGGAGAGCAGTACTTC. Translating gives CSARIITGASGEQYF.

This clonotype was observed many times. The chain employs TRBV5-1 and TRBJ2-3; the match to TRBD1 covers 8 bases. CDR3 length: 13 amino acids. Germline V gene data show CDR1 as SGHRS and CDR2 as YFSETQ. V lost 5 bases and J lost 4; bases outside the gene matches: 3. CDR3 sequence (DNA): TGCGCCAGCAGGACAGGGGATGCAGATACGCAGTATTTT. It translates to CASRTGDADTQYF.

The chain recombines TRBV29-1 with TRBJ2-2, with 7 positions matching TRBD2. CDR1 SQVTM and CDR2 ANQGSEA come from the germline V gene. The CDR3 has 15 amino acids. Trimming removed 7 bases from V and 5 bases from J; junction bases left unmatched: 13. DNA of the CDR3: TGCAGCGCCTCTACTAGCGAGGTAGGAACCGGGGAGCTGTTTTTT. It specifies CSASTSEVGTGELFF.

The rearrangement links TRBV5-4 to TRBJ1-1; 7 nucleotides match TRBD1. V dropped 4 bases and J dropped 8; count of bases not matched to a gene: 8. The CDR3 has 13 residues. Germline CDR1 SGHNT, CDR2 YYREEE (reference sequence). The CDR3 nucleotides read TGTGCCAGCAGCAGTGGGACAGCAATCGAAGCTTTCTTT. Amino acids: CASSSGTAIEAFF.

In this sample, this clonotype turned up a few times. The V and J genes are TRBV7-8 and TRBJ2-3, with 10 bases lining up with TRBD2. CDR1 and CDR2 (germline): SGHVS, FQNEAQ. The trim removed 7 bases at V and 1 base at J, leaving 2 bases unmatched. CDR3 size: 14 residues. The CDR3: CASILAGGTDTQYF. For the CDR3, the DNA is TGTGCCAGCATCCTAGCGGGAGGCACAGATACGCAGTATTTT.

For this clonotype: A much larger clonotype is one base distant, so this may be a read error. The chain recombines TRBV6-1 with TRBJ1-4, with D tentatively TRBD1 (5 bases). The CDR3 has 15 amino acids. From germline, CDR1 is MNHNS and CDR2 SASEGT. V was cut by 2 bases and J by 8 bases, with 15 bases left in between. The CDR3 DNA follows: TGTGCCAGCAGTGAACGTGAGAGGGGTGGAGAAAAACTGTTTTTT. This translates into CASSERERGGEKLFF.